Sequencing of this TCR beta chain was carried out in a study of T-cell reconstitution after alpha-beta-depleted transplantation in children. Findings and caveats of the study: Two months or so post-transplant, alpha-beta T cells reportedly derived from several hundred expanded graft clones. Recipient T cells and thymic progenitors that survived were the source of the high TCRbeta diversity seen at day 60 in some patients.

This CDR3 has 15 residues. CDR1 is SGHVS, CDR2 FNYEAQ, per germline. During its preparation, the TCRbeta library received unique molecular identifiers. TCRdb passed the PCR reads through MiXCR, listing each CDR3 protein once. The sample has 250,000 to 300,000 distinct CDR3 sequences; more than 9% are singletons. On this clonotype itself: Its specificity is not known. This could be a read error, since a much larger clone is one nucleotide away.

The chain has TRBV7-6 and TRBJ1-2, with TRBD1 as a possible D gene (5 bases). This clonotype originated in a male patient aged 2 to 10 who had a stem cell transplant for chronic granulomatous disease, so the T cells may come from the graft donor. Sequencing was performed on peripheral blood, taken 180 days after TCRalphabeta/CD19-depleted stem cell transplant. The CDR3 loop is CASSLGPGLPFGDTF. The CDR3 region has the DNA TGTGCCAGCAGCTTAGGGCCGGGGCTCCCGTTTGGCGACACCTTC.